Listed below are T cell receptor beta chains from one sample, sequenced in a study of T cells after yellow fever vaccination. TCRdb analysed the 5' RACE reads with MiXCR anew, one entry per CDR3 protein. The sample lists hundreds of thousands of distinct CDR3 sequences, about 3.5% occurring once. The sequencing here drew on PBMCs, taken on the day of the yellow fever booster vaccination. The receptors derive from a man between 18 and 29 years old who received the YFV17D yellow fever vaccine. Both conserved end residues are part of each CDR3. The D gene is left open where the match is weak. Clone sizes are given selectively: once, few, many, or a class where the clone is expanded.

cdr3_aa,cdr3_nt,d_call,j_call,clone_size,v_call
CASSPELKAFF,TGTGCCAGCAGCCCCGAACTCAAAGCTTTCTTT,.,TRBJ1-1,many,TRBV7-2
CASSAEPGELFF,TGTGCCAGCAGCGCGGAGCCCGGGGAGCTGTTTTTT,.,TRBJ2-2,many,TRBV9
CASSQDPRITNYEQFF,TGTGCCAGCAGCCAAGATCCCAGGATAACTAATTATGAGCAGTTCTTC,.,TRBJ2-1,many,TRBV3-1
CASSLRLGKTGSGNTIYF,TGTGCCAGCAGCTTAAGGCTTGGGAAGACAGGTTCGGGAAACACCATATATTTT,.,TRBJ1-3,.,TRBV7-2
CASSQDLRGKLAQETQYF,TGCGCCAGCAGCCAAGATCTAAGAGGCAAACTGGCCCAAGAGACCCAGTACTTC,.,TRBJ2-5,few,TRBV4-3
CASSLATEGETQYF,TGCGCCAGCAGCTTGGCCACGGAGGGAGAGACCCAGTACTTC,.,TRBJ2-5,many,TRBV5-1
CASSPFRDISYNEQFF,TGTGCCAGCAGCCCCTTTCGGGACATCTCCTACAATGAGCAGTTCTTC,.,TRBJ2-1,many,TRBV7-2
CASEIYEQYF,TGTGCCAGCGAAATATACGAGCAGTACTTC,.,TRBJ2-7,few,TRBV9
CASSLRDISYEQYF,TGTGCCAGCAGTTTACGGGACATCTCCTACGAGCAGTACTTC,.,TRBJ2-7,.,TRBV12-3/TRBV12-4
CAWSVDTGPYGYTF,TGTGCCTGGAGTGTAGACACCGGGCCCTATGGCTACACCTTC,.,TRBJ1-2,few,TRBV30
CASSSGRSNEKLFF,TGCGCCAGCAGCTCCGGACGGAGCAATGAAAAACTGTTTTTT,.,TRBJ1-4,many,TRBV5-1
CASTGQGSNQPQHF,TGTGCCAGCACCGGACAGGGAAGCAATCAGCCCCAGCATTTT,TRBD1,TRBJ1-5,few,TRBV12-3/TRBV12-4
CASSQEDRGSPLHF,TGCGCCAGCAGCCAAGAGGACCGCGGTTCACCCCTCCACTTT,.,TRBJ1-6,few,TRBV4-3
CASSPPALSSYEQYF,TGTGCCAGCTCACCTCCGGCACTATCTTCCTACGAGCAGTACTTC,.,TRBJ2-7,.,TRBV18
CSAPNRTGGIAEAFF,TGCAGTGCTCCAAACCGGACAGGGGGCATCGCTGAAGCTTTCTTT,TRBD1,TRBJ1-1,few,TRBV20-1
CASGLAGGNNEQFF,TGTGCCAGCGGGCTAGCGGGGGGGAACAATGAGCAGTTCTTC,TRBD2,TRBJ2-1,few,TRBV7-3
CASRKRPSGGMETQYF,TGTGCCAGCAGAAAACGGCCTAGCGGGGGGATGGAGACCCAGTACTTC,TRBD2,TRBJ2-5,.,TRBV27
CASRPGLAGTGELFF,TGTGCCAGCAGACCTGGACTAGCGGGCACCGGGGAGCTGTTTTTT,TRBD2,TRBJ2-2,many,TRBV7-9
CSARLQGANSPLHF,TGCAGTGCTAGATTACAGGGGGCTAATTCACCCCTCCACTTT,TRBD1,TRBJ1-6,many,TRBV20-1
CASSPRSGIQPQHF,TGTGCCAGCAGCCCCCGCTCGGGGATTCAGCCCCAGCATTTT,.,TRBJ1-5,few,TRBV21-1
CASSQTTAMKGYTF,TGTGCCAGCAGCCAGACGACGGCAATGAAGGGCTACACCTTC,.,TRBJ1-2,many,TRBV7-9
CASSQGHSGNTIYF,TGCGCCAGCAGCCAGGGACACTCTGGAAACACCATATATTTT,.,TRBJ1-3,few,TRBV4-1
CASSLGNAEAFF,TGTGCCAGCAGTTTGGGGAACGCTGAAGCTTTCTTT,.,TRBJ1-1,few,TRBV28
CASSLAPGDGETQYF,TGCGCCAGCAGCTTGGCCCCGGGGGATGGAGAGACCCAGTACTTC,.,TRBJ2-5,.,TRBV5-1
CASSSLLGLSNQPQHF,TGTGCCAGCAGTTCCCTTCTTGGCTTGAGCAATCAGCCCCAGCATTTT,.,TRBJ1-5,few,TRBV27